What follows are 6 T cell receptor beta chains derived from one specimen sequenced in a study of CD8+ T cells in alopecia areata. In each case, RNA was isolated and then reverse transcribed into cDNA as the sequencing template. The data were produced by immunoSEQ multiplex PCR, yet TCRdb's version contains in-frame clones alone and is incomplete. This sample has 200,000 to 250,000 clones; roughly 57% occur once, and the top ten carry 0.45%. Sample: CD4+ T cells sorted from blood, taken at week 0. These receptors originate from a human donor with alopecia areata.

This chain's CDR3 is CASSLRQSSGGANVLTF. In DNA form, the CDR3 reads TGCGCCAGCAGCTTGAGGCAGTCCTCTGGAGGGGCCAACGTCCTGACTTTC. The chain uses TRBV5-1 and TRBJ2-6; no definite D call. Trimming shortened V by 1 base and J by 4 bases, and 15 bases separated the two germline ends. The CDR3 is 17 amino acids. Germline V lookup: CDR1 SGHRS, CDR2 YFSETQ. The full variable domain, in which reference TRBV5-1 and TRBJ2-6 provide the parts outside the CDR3, is KAGVTQTPRYLIKTRGQQVTLSCSPISGHRSVSWYQQTPGQGLQFLFEYFSETQRNKGNFPGRFSGRQFSNSRSEMNVSTLELGDSALYLCASSLRQSSGGANVLTFGAGSRLTVL.

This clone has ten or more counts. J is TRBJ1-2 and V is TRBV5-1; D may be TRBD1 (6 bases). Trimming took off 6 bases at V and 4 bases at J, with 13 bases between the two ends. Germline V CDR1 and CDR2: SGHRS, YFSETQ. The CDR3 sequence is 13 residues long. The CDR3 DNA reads TGCGCCAGCAATGAAGGACAGAGCTATGGCTACACCTTC. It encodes CASNEGQSYGYTF.

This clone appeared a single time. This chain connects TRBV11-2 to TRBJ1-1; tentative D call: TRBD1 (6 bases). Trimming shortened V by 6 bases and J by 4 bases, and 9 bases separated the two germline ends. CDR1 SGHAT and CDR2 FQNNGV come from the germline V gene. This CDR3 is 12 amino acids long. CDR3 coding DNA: TGTGCCAGCAGAGGGGGGAGCACTGAAGCTTTCTTT. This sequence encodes CASRGGSTEAFF. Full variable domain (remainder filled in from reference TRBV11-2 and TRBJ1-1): EAGVAQSPRYKIIEKRQSVAFWCNPISGHATLYWYQQILGQGPKLLIQFQNNGVVDDSQLPKDRFSAERLKGVDSTLKIQPAKLEDSAVYLCASRGGSTEAFFGQGTRLTVV.

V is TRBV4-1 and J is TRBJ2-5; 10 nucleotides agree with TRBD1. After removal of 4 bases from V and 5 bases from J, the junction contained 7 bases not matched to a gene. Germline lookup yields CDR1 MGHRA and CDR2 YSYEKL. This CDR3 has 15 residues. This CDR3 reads CASSLPGQGLETQYF. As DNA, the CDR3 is TGCGCCAGCAGCCTACCGGGACAGGGGTTGGAGACCCAGTACTTC.

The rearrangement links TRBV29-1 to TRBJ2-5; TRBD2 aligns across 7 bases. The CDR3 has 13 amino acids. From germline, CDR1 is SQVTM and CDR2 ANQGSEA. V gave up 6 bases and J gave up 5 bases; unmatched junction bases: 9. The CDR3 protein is CSVGGSTWETQYF. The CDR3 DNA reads TGCAGCGTGGGGGGGAGTACCTGGGAGACCCAGTACTTC.

CDR3 coding DNA: TGTGCCAGCAGCCCACAGGGACTAGCGGTCACAGATACGCAGTATTTT. Protein sequence: CASSPQGLAVTDTQYF. The J gene is TRBJ2-3, the V gene TRBV7-9; 11 bases are a match to TRBD2. This CDR3 contains 16 residues. The J segment lost 2 bases and the V segment lost 5 bases, leaving 6 bases of the junction unmatched. The V gene's germline CDR1 is SEHNR and CDR2 FQNEAQ (reference sequence).